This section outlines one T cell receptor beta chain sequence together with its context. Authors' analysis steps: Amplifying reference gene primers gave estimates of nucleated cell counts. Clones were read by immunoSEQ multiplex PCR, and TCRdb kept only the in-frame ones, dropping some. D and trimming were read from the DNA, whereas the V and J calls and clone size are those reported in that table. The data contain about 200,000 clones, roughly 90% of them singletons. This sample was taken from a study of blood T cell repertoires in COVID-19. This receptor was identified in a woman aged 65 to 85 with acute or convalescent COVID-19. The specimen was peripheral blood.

The CDR3 nucleotides are TGTGCCAGCAGTTTACGGGCCTACGAGCAGTACTTC. Translation: CASSLRAYEQYF. The V call is TRBV6-2 or TRBV6-3, the J call TRBJ2-7; no firm D call. CDR1 MNHEY and CDR2 SVGEGT come from the germline V gene. This CDR3 is 12 amino acids long. V was pared by 4 bases and J by 2 bases, with 6 bases between.